This TCR beta chain comes out of a study of cytomegalovirus exposure and HLA in healthy donors. The method was immunoSEQ multiplex PCR; TCRdb's version includes in-frame clones alone and lacks a portion of them. The table shows under 150,000 clones, with less than 90% occurring only once. This clone has more than one count but fewer than ten. Germline V gene data show CDR1 as SGHNT and CDR2 as YYREEE (reference sequence). The CDR3 runs to 14 residues. Unmatched junction bases numbered 5, after V lost 1 base and J lost 7 bases. Source material: PBMCs. This receptor was taken from a man aged 18 to 35 in good health and CMV-seronegative. This chain uses TRBV5-4 with TRBJ2-1; 7 nucleotides match TRBD2. CDR3 region: CASSLLGGENEQFF. CDR3 bases: TGTGCCAGCAGCTTGTTGGGGGGGGAGAATGAGCAGTTCTTC.